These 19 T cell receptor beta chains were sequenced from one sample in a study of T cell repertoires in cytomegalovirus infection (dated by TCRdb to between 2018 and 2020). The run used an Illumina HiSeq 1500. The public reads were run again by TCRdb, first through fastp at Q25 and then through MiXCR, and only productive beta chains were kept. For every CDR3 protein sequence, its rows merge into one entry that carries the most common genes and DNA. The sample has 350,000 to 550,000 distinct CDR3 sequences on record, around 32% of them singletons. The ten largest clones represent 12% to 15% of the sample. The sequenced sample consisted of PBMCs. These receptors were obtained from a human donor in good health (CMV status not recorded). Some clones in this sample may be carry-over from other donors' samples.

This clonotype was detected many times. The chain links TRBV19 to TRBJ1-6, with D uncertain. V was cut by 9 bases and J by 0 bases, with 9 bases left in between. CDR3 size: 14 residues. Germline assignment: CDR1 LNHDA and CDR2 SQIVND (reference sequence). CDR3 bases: TGTGCCAGCAGCTTTAGCTCCTATAATTCACCCCTCCACTTT. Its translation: CASSFSSYNSPLHF.

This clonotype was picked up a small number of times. CDR3 nucleotide sequence: TGTGCTAGTGGTTTGGGACAGGGTAGGGAAGAGACCCAGTACTTC. Amino acid sequence: CASGLGQGREETQYF. This sequence joins TRBV12-5 and TRBJ2-5, with 7 bases matching TRBD1. The J segment lost 3 bases and the V segment lost 1 base, leaving 5 bases of the junction unmatched. The CDR3 runs to 15 residues. In germline, CDR1 is LGHNT, CDR2 FRNRAP.

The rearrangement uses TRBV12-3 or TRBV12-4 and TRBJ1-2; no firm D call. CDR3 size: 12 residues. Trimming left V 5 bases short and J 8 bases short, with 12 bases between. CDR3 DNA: TGTGCCAGCAGTACGGAGACGGGAGGCTACACCTTC. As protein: CASSTETGGYTF.

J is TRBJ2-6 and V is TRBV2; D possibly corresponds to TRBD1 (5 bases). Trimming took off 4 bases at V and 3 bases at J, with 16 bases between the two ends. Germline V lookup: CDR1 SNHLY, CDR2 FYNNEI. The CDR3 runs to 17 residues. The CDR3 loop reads CASSVKGAGSGANVLTF. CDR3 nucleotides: TGTGCCAGCAGTGTTAAAGGGGCTGGTAGTGGGGCCAACGTCCTGACTTTC.

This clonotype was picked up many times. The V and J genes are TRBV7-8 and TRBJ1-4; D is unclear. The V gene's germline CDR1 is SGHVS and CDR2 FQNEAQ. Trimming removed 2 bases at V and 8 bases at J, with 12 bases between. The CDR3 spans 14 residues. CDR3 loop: CASSLNTGREKLFF. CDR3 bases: TGTGCCAGCAGCTTAAATACCGGACGGGAAAAACTGTTTTTT.

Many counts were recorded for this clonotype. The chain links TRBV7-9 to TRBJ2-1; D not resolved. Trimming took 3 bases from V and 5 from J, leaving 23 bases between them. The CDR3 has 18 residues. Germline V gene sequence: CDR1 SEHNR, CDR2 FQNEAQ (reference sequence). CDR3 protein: CASSLFITWKVLHNEQFF. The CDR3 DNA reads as TGTGCCAGCAGCTTGTTTATCACTTGGAAAGTGTTACACAATGAGCAGTTCTTC.

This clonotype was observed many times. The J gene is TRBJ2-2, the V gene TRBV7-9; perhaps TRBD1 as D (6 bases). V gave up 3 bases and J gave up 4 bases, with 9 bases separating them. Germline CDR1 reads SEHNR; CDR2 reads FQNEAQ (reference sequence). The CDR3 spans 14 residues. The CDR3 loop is CASSFRTATGELFF. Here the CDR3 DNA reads TGTGCCAGCAGCTTCCGGACAGCCACCGGGGAGCTGTTTTTT. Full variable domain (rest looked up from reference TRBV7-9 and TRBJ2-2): DTGVSQNPRHKITKRGQNVTFRCDPISEHNRLYWYRQTLGQGPEFLTYFQNEAQLEKSRLLSDRFSAERPKGSFSTLEIQRTEQGDSAMYLCASSFRTATGELFFGEGSRLTVL.

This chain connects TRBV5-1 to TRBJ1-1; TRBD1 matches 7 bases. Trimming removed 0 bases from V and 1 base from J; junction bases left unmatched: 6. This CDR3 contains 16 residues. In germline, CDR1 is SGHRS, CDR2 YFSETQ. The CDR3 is CASSLAPGTANTEAFF. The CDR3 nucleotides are TGCGCCAGCAGCTTGGCCCCCGGGACAGCGAACACTGAAGCTTTCTTT.

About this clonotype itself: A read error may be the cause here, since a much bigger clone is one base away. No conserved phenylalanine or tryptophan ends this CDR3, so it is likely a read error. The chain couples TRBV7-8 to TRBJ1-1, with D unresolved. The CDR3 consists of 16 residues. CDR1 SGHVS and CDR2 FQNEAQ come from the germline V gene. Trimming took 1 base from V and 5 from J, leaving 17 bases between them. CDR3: CASSLGLVLRGTEAFY. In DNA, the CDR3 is TGTGCCAGCAGCTTAGGTCTCGTTCTCCGGGGAACTGAAGCTTTCTAT.

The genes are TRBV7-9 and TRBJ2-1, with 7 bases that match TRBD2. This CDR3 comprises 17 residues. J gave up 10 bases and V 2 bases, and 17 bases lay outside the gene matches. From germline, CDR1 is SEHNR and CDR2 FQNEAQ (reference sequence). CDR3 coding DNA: TGTGCCAGCAGCTTACCGGTCGCGGGGGACCGCCGGGAGGAGCAGTTCTTC. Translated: CASSLPVAGDRREEQFF.

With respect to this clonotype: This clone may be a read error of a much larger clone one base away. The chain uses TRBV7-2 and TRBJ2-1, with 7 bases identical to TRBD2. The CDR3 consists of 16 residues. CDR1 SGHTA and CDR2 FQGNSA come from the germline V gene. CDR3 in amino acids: CASILAEGGWYNEQFF. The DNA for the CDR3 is TGTGCCAGCATCTTAGCGGAGGGAGGGTGGTACAATGAGCAGTTCTTC. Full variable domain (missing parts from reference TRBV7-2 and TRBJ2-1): GAGVSQSPSNKVTEKGKDVELRCDPISGHTALYWYRQSLGQGLEFLIYFQGNSAPDKSGLPSDRFSAERTGGSVSTLTIQRTQQEDSAVYLCASILAEGGWYNEQFFGPGTRLTVL.

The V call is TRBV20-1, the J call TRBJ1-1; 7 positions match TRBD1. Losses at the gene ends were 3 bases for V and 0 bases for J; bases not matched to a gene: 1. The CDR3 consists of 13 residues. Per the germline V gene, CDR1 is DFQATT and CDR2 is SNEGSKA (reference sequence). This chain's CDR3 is CSASDRVNTEAFF. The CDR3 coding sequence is TGCAGTGCTAGCGACAGGGTGAACACTGAAGCTTTCTTT.

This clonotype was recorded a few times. The CDR3 here is CASSDRLGQFGEQYF. CDR3 DNA sequence: TGTGCCAGCAGTGACAGGCTTGGCCAATTTGGCGAGCAGTACTTC. This sequence joins TRBV2 and TRBJ2-7; no firm D call. The germline gives CDR1 SNHLY, CDR2 FYNNEI. V was cut by 3 bases and J by 6 bases, with 18 bases left in between. The CDR3 consists of 15 residues.

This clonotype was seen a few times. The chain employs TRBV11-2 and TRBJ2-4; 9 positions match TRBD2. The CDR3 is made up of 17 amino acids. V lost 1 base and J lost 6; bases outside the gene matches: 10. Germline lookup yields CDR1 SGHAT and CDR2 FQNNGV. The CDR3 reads CASSLGVSETSGNIQYF. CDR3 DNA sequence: TGTGCCAGCAGCTTAGGGGTGAGCGAGACTAGCGGAAACATTCAGTACTTC.

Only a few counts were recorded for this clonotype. Here the CDR3 reads CASSTLRASGFATNEKLFF. The CDR3 coding sequence is TGTGCCAGCAGCACCTTGAGGGCATCTGGGTTTGCAACTAATGAAAAACTGTTTTTT. The chain links TRBV12-3 or TRBV12-4 to TRBJ1-4; D unclear. This CDR3 is built from 19 residues. V was pared by 6 bases and J by 0 bases, with 23 bases between.

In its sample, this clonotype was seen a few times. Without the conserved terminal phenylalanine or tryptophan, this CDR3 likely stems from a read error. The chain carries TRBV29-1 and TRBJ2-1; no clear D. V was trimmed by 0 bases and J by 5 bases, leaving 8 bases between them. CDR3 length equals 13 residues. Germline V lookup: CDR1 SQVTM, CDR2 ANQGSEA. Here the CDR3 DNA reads TGCAGCGTTGAAGATCAAGGGAACAATGAGCAGTTCTCC. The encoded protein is CSVEDQGNNEQFS.

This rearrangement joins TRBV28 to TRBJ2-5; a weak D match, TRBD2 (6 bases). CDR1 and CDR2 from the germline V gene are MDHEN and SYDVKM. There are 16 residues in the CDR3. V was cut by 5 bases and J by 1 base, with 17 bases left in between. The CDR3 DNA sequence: TGTGCCAGCAGTCCCGGGGGAACAGCCCTCCAAGAGACCCAGTACTTC. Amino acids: CASSPGGTALQETQYF.

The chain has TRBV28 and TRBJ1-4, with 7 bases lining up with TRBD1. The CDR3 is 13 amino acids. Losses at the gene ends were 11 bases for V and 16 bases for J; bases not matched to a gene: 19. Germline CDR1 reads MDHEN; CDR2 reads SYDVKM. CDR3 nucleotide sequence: TGTGCCTTCCGGACAGGATCTAATGAAATACGGTTTTTT. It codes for CAFRTGSNEIRFF. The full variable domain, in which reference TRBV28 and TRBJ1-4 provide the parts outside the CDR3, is DVKVTQSSRYLVKRTGEKVFLECVQDMDHENMFWYRQDPGLGLRLIYFSYDVKMKEKGDIPEGYSVSREKKERFSLILESASTNQTSMYLCAFRTGSNEIRFFGSGTQLSVL.

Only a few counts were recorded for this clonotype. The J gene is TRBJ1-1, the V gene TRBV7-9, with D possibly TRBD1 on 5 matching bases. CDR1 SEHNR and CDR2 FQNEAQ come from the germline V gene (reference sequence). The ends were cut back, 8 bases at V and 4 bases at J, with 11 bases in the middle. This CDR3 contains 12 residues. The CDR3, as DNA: TGTGCCAGCCTTATGGGGGGCACTGAAGCTTTCTTT. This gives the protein CASLMGGTEAFF.